This T cell receptor beta chain originates from a study of beta chain features in type 1 diabetes. CDR3 length: 14 amino acids. V lost 5 bases and J 1 base, leaving 9 bases between the germline ends. Germline-derived CDR1 and CDR2 are SGHAT and FQNNGV. This clone was detected only a few times. The whole isolated RNA underwent reverse transcription, so sequencing captured expressed TCRB transcripts. Assay: immunoSEQ multiplex PCR; the TCRdb copy retains only in-frame clones and omits some. The sample lists more than 30,000 clones; about 64% were seen once. This TCR came from a woman aged 25 to 39 in good health. The genes are TRBV11-2 and TRBJ2-4; maybe TRBD1 (6 bases). The specimen sequenced was Tregs from blood. CDR3 protein: CASSVTGAKNIQYF. DNA of the CDR3: TGTGCCAGCAGCGTCACAGGGGCCAAAAACATTCAGTACTTC.